The 19 T cell receptor beta chains below all came from one sample that was sequenced in a study of T cells in women clearing cervical HPV infection. Produced via immunoSEQ multiplex PCR; TCRdb's table is partial and in-frame only. Recorded for this sample: over 20,000 clones. The sequenced material came from blood buffy coat. The receptors were gathered from a woman between 18 and 75 years old with a cervical HPV16 infection that either progressed to CIN3+ or cleared (not recorded which).

A word on this clone: Coverage ceases 3 residues before the CDR3 finishes, and the germline J gene fills in the end. The chain couples TRBV7-6 to TRBJ2-1; TRBD2 matches at 7 bases. J lost 5 bases, V lost 5 bases, and 6 bases had no gene match. The CDR3 is 14 residues long. Germline V CDR1 and CDR2: SGHVS, FNYEAQ. The CDR3 DNA, read in part, is TGTGCCAGCAGCCCTCCGGGACTAAACAATGAG. Translated, it gives CASSPPGLNNE. The CDR3, in full, reads CASSPPGLNNEQFF.

CDR3 DNA (partial): TGTGCCAGCAGCTCGGGACTAGCGCCCAGCACAGATACG. Encoded protein: CASSSGLAPSTDT. In full, the CDR3 reads CASSSGLAPSTDTQYF. This sequence joins TRBV7-3 and TRBJ2-3, with 10 nucleotides matching TRBD2. The read ends 3 residues early relative to the CDR3; the germline J gene fills the gap. In germline, CDR1 is SGHTA, CDR2 FQGTGA. V was clipped by 4 bases and J by 0 bases; unmatched bases: 4. The CDR3 is 16 amino acids.

For this clone: Sequencing ends 3 residues short of the CDR3 end; the germline J gene provides the rest. This sequence joins TRBV18 and TRBJ2-2, with D possibly being TRBD1 (6 bases). This CDR3 has 16 amino acids. Germline values: CDR1 KGHSH, CDR2 LQKENI. Trimming took off 0 bases at V and 3 bases at J, with 11 bases between the two ends. The sequenced part of the CDR3 DNA is TGTGCCAGCTCACCACCGGGCAGGGGTGACACCGGGGAG. It specifies CASSPPGRGDTGE. In full, the CDR3 is CASSPPGRGDTGELFF.

Concerning this clone itself: The read finishes 3 residues shy of the CDR3 end, and the germline J gene is used to complete it. The J gene is TRBJ2-3, the V gene TRBV5-1; 10 bases are shared with TRBD2. The germline gives CDR1 SGHRS, CDR2 YFSETQ. This CDR3 contains 15 residues. The V segment lost 4 bases and the J segment 1 base; nucleotides outside the gene matches: 3. CDR3 DNA, as far as it was read: TGCGCCAGCAGCCTAGCGGGGGTTGGCACAGATACG. It translates to CASSLAGVGTDT. In full, the CDR3 is CASSLAGVGTDTQYF.

As regards this clone: The read ends 3 residues before the CDR3 terminus; that terminus is restored from the germline J gene. The chain links TRBV18 to TRBJ2-7; 7 bases map to TRBD1. The CDR3 spans 15 residues. Trimming removed 6 bases from V and 0 bases from J; junction bases left unmatched: 8. Germline-derived CDR1 and CDR2 are KGHSH and LQKENI. This CDR3 is CASSGQTGSSYEQYF. Partial CDR3 DNA: TGTGCCAGCTCCGGGCAGACAGGGTCCTCCTACGAG.

In regard to this clone: The read ends 3 residues early relative to the CDR3; the germline J gene fills the gap. The chain uses TRBV6-1 and TRBJ1-6; D is undetermined. V lost 4 bases and J lost 1, with 5 bases in between. The CDR3 is made up of 14 amino acids. Germline CDR1 is MNHNS and CDR2 is SASEGT. The CDR3 reads CASSGSSYNSPLHF. The DNA read from the CDR3 is TGTGCCAGCAGTGGTAGTTCCTATAATTCACCC.

Points on this clone: The read ends 3 residues early relative to the CDR3; the germline J gene fills the gap. V gene TRBV5-1 combines with J gene TRBJ2-3; D is ambiguous. Per the germline V gene, CDR1 is SGHRS and CDR2 is YFSETQ. The CDR3 covers 11 residues. This CDR3 reads CASSQQETQYF. The DNA read from the CDR3 is TGCGCCAGCAGCCAACAAGAGACG.

To note about this clone: The read ends 3 residues shy of where the CDR3 ends; the end is completed using the germline J gene. The chain links TRBV20-1 to TRBJ2-1, with 9 bases fitting TRBD2. J gave up 0 bases and V 2 bases, and 5 bases lay outside the gene matches. The CDR3 has 16 amino acids. CDR1 is DFQATT, CDR2 SNEGSKA, per germline (reference sequence). This CDR3 reads CSARSTSGRSYNEQFF. The DNA read from the CDR3 is TGCAGTGCTAGATCTACTAGCGGGCGCTCCTACAATGAG.

About this clone itself: The read falls 3 residues short of the CDR3 end, and the missing part is taken from the germline J gene. This chain links TRBV5-5 with TRBJ2-1; 8 positions agree with TRBD2. The J segment lost 8 bases and the V segment lost 7 bases, leaving 8 bases of the junction unmatched. The V gene's germline CDR1 is SGHKS and CDR2 YYEKEE (reference sequence). The CDR3 covers 13 residues. The CDR3: CASPAGVTDEQFF. The DNA read from the CDR3 is TGTGCCAGCCCAGCGGGGGTGACGGATGAG.

Considering frequency, this clone is medium-sized. Sequencing ends 3 residues short of the CDR3 end; the germline J gene provides the rest. This chain connects TRBV18 to TRBJ2-7; the match to TRBD1 covers 8 bases. This CDR3 has 15 residues. CDR1 KGHSH and CDR2 LQKENI come from the germline V gene. J was trimmed by 5 bases and V by 6 bases; bases with no gene match: 12. The CDR3 sequence is CASSLYATGGDEQYF. The covered CDR3 bases are TGTGCCAGCTCGCTTTACGCCACAGGGGGAGACGAG.

As concerns this clone: Other DNA sequences of this sample code for an identical CDR3. The sequenced part of the CDR3 DNA is TGTGCCAGCAGCTTGGGGCTAGCGGGATCCTACGAG. It specifies CASSLGLAGSYE. The whole CDR3 is CASSLGLAGSYEQYF. V and J are TRBV5-4 and TRBJ2-7, with 9 bases matching TRBD2. Read sequence stops 3 residues before the CDR3 end, and the germline J gene provides the missing end. This CDR3 contains 15 residues. The ends lost 0 bases at V and 1 base at J; junction bases unmatched: 2. Germline CDR1 is SGHNT and CDR2 is YYREEE (reference sequence).

A remark on this clone: The read finishes 3 residues shy of the CDR3 end, and the germline J gene is used to complete it. J is TRBJ1-3 and V is TRBV19, with 8 bases aligning to TRBD1. Germline values: CDR1 LNHDA, CDR2 SQIVND (reference sequence). This CDR3 is built from 13 residues. J was trimmed by 4 bases and V by 8 bases; bases with no gene match: 4. CDR3 DNA (partial): TGTGCCAGTTCGACAGGGGTAGGAAACACC. Encoded protein: CASSTGVGNT. The whole CDR3 reads CASSTGVGNTIYF.

A remark on this clone: The read terminates 3 residues ahead of where the CDR3 ends, so the germline J gene completes it. This rearrangement joins TRBV11-2 to TRBJ1-2; 7 bases align to TRBD1. The CDR3 contains 14 residues. Germline V CDR1 and CDR2: SGHAT, FQNNGV. Incomplete CDR3 DNA: TGTGCCAGCAGCGAGCTTACAGGGGACTTGGGC. The encoded protein is CASSELTGDLG. The full CDR3 is CASSELTGDLGYTF.

With respect to this clone: The CDR3 extends 3 residues past the end of the read, so its final part is completed from the germline J gene. This chain links TRBV7-2 with TRBJ1-2; the D gene is possibly TRBD1 (5 bases). Germline assignment: CDR1 SGHTA and CDR2 FQGNSA. CDR3 length: 15 amino acids. CDR3 residues: CASSPTGGRTKTYTF. Incomplete CDR3 DNA: TGTGCCAGCAGCCCTACGGGGGGAAGGACGAAGACC.

Of note for this clone: The read finishes 3 residues shy of the CDR3 end, and the germline J gene is used to complete it. This chain connects TRBV7-9 to TRBJ1-2, with 7 bases lining up with TRBD1. CDR1 and CDR2 from the germline V gene are SEHNR and FQNEAQ (reference sequence). V dropped 5 bases and J dropped 2; count of bases not matched to a gene: 8. The CDR3 extends over 15 amino acids. The chain's CDR3 is CASSPGTAENYGYTF. Partial CDR3 DNA: TGTGCCAGCAGCCCTGGGACAGCTGAGAACTATGGC.

In the case of this clone: The read ends 3 residues early relative to the CDR3; the germline J gene fills the gap. V usage is TRBV6-2 or TRBV6-3 and J usage is TRBJ1-6, with TRBD1 as a possible D gene (6 bases). The CDR3 is 16 amino acids. Trimming removed 4 bases from V and 5 bases from J, with 15 bases in between. CDR1 and CDR2 (germline): MNHEY, SVGEGT. CDR3 bases read: TGTGCCAGCAGTTCACCAGACAGGAGAGATAATTCACCC. Encoded protein: CASSSPDRRDNSP. The whole CDR3 protein is CASSSPDRRDNSPLHF.

The CDR3 loop reads CASSPPSGAGELFF. CDR3 bases read: TGTGCCAGCTCACCACCGTCAGGGGCCGGGGAG. This sequence joins TRBV18 and TRBJ2-2, with D perhaps matching TRBD1 (6 bases). The read finishes 3 residues shy of the CDR3 end, and the germline J gene is used to complete it. The CDR3 extends over 14 amino acids. In germline, CDR1 is KGHSH, CDR2 LQKENI. V dropped 0 bases and J dropped 6 bases, with 8 bases sitting between them.

Of note for this clone: The read is 3 residues too short to cover the CDR3 end, so that end is filled in from the germline J gene. The chain is built from TRBV5-1 and TRBJ2-7, with 7 bases lining up with TRBD1. The CDR3 length is 15 residues. The ends lost 6 bases at V and 3 bases at J; junction bases unmatched: 12. Germline V gene lookup returns CDR1 SGHRS and CDR2 YFSETQ. This chain's CDR3 is CASNKFRDRSYEQYF. The covered CDR3 bases are TGCGCCAGCAACAAGTTCCGGGACAGAAGCTACGAG.

A note on this clone: Read sequence stops 3 residues before the CDR3 end, and the germline J gene provides the missing end. This rearrangement joins TRBV30 to TRBJ1-4; 7 bases map to TRBD1. This CDR3 is built from 15 residues. Looked up from germline, CDR1 is GTSNPN and CDR2 is SVGIG (reference sequence). CDR3 sequence reads: CAWSALTGHNSPLFF. The part of the CDR3 DNA that was read is TGTGCCTGGAGTGCCTTGACAGGGCACAATTCACCA. The full variable domain, with the rest looked up from reference TRBV30 and TRBJ1-4, is SQTIHQWPATLVQPVGSPLSLECTVEGTSNPNLYWYRQAAGRGLQLLFYSVGIGQISSEVPQNLSASRPQDRQFILSSKKLLLSDSGFYLCAWSALTGHNSPLFFGSGTQLSVL.